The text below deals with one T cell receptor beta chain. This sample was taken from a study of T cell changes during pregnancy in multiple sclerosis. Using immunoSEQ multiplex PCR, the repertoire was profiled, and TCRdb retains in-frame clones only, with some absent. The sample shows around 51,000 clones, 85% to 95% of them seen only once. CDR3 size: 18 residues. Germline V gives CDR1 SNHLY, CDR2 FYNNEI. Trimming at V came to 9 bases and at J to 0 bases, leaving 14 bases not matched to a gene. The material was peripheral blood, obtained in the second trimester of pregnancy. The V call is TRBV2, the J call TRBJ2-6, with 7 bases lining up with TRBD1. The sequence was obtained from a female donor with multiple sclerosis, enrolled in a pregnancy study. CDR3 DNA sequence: TGTGCCAGATCCGGGACAGAGGTTGTGGACTCTGGGGCCAACGTCCTGACTTTC. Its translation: CARSGTEVVDSGANVLTF.